The entry below gives a single T cell receptor (beta chain) sequence along with its context. As yet, its antigen is unknown. The CDR3 has 14 amino acids. In germline, CDR1 is DFQATT, CDR2 SNEGSKA (reference sequence). With 2 bases clipped from V and 5 bases from J, the junction kept 5 bases outside the gene matches. Every TCR beta cDNA library bore unique molecular identifiers. About 460,000 cDNA molecules were obtained from roughly 0.93 to 9.6 million T cells. TCRdb re-derived calls from the PCR reads in MiXCR, one entry per CDR3 protein. The sample has approximately 440,000 distinct CDR3 sequences, over 35% seen once. The record originates from a study of post-analysis software for immune sequencing data. Study-level background: Several disease courses (relapsing-remitting, secondary progressive and progressive-relapsing) of multiple sclerosis were included.

Findings of the study overall: The study found significantly lower normalized Chao1 diversity in multiple sclerosis patients than in controls. Roughly five TRBV segments were significantly more frequent in patients than in controls. TRBV5-6, TRBV5-1 and TRBV20-1 were among these segments.

The clonotype comes from a girl aged 10 to 17 with multiple sclerosis. Sequencing input: blood. The V and J genes are TRBV20-1 and TRBJ1-1; 10 nucleotides agree with TRBD1. The CDR3 DNA reads TGCAGTGCTAGAAAGACAGGGGGCTTTACTGAAGCTTTCTTT. Protein: CSARKTGGFTEAFF.